This T cell receptor beta chain was identified in a study of tumor-infiltrating lymphocytes in primary liver carcinoma. Starting material of 400 to 600 ng total RNA yielded TCR beta cDNA via a constant-region primer. Three nested multiplex PCR rounds, a slightly modified ARM-PCR method, built the TCR beta libraries. The first two PCR rounds used TRBV1-TRBV30 forward primers with a C-beta reverse primer, about 10 cycles each. TCRdb re-analysed the multiplex PCR reads in MiXCR, keeping a single row per CDR3 protein. Among approximately 120,000 distinct CDR3 sequences listed, approximately 64% were seen once. This clonotype came up many times. Unsorted bulk tissue (about 20-32 mg) underwent RNA and DNA co-extraction. Trimming at V came to 8 bases and at J to 2 bases, leaving 5 bases not matched to a gene. From germline, CDR1 is MNHEY and CDR2 SVGAGI. The CDR3 is 14 amino acids.

Input material: liver tumor tissue from sampling region 3. Subset reported: tumor region T3, left-lateral pole. The chain links TRBV6-5 to TRBJ1-5; TRBD1 agrees at 8 bases. The TCR comes from a woman aged 55-69 years with primary liver carcinoma and hepatitis B virus infection. The CDR3 loop is CASRRTGRNQPQHF. Here the CDR3 DNA reads TGTGCCAGCCGGAGGACAGGGCGCAATCAGCCCCAGCATTTT.